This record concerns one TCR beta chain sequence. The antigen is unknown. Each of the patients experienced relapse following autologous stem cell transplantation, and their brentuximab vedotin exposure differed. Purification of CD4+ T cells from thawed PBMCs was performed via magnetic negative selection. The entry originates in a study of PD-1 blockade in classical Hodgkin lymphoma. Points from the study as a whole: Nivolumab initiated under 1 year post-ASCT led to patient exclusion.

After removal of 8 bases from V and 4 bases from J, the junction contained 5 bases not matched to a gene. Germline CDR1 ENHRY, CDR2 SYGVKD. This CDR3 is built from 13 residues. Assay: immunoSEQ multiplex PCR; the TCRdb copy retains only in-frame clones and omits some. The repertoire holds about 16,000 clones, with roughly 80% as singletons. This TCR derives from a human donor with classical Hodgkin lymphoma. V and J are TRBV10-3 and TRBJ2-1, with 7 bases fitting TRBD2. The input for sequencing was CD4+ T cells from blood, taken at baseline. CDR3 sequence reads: CAIQAGRYNEQFF. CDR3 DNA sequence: TGTGCCATCCAAGCGGGAAGGTACAATGAGCAGTTCTTC.